Given below is one T cell receptor beta chain in context. Germline V CDR1 and CDR2: GTSNPN, SVGIG (reference sequence). This CDR3 contains 13 residues. V was clipped by 6 bases and J by 0 bases; unmatched bases: 3. The data were obtained in a study of technical replicates of blood from a few donors. The protocol was immunoSEQ multiplex PCR, while the TCRdb copy is restricted to in-frame clones and leaves out a portion. The data contain 75,000 to 85,000 clones, 90% to 97% of them singletons. The sequence came from a human donor in good health. Sequencing input: T cells isolated from PBMCs. The chain has TRBV30 and TRBJ2-3; 7 bases map to TRBD2. Here the CDR3 DNA reads TGTGCCTGTTTAGCGGGTAGCACAGATACGCAGTATTTT. This translates into CACLAGSTDTQYF. Drawing the rest from reference TRBV30 and TRBJ2-3, the complete variable domain is SQTIHQWPATLVQPVGSPLSLECTVEGTSNPNLYWYRQAAGRGLQLLFYSVGIGQISSEVPQNLSASRPQDRQFILSSKKLLLSDSGFYLCACLAGSTDTQYFGPGTRLTVL.